Given below is one TCR beta chain in context. This sample is drawn from a study of shared T cell receptors in the human thymus. Repertoires were generated with immunoSEQ multiplex PCR, while TCRdb's copy carries only in-frame clones and drops some. The sample lists 700,000 or so clones, around 85% seen once, with more than 0.008% in the top ten. V lost 1 base to trimming and J lost 6 bases, with 10 bases between them. This CDR3 contains 15 residues. Germline CDR1 is SGHVS and CDR2 is FQNEAQ. These data also formed part of another study, on human thymus T cells.

The sequence came from a girl in the first two years of life with a congenital heart defect. The sequencing sample was made of thymocytes. The rearrangement links TRBV7-8 to TRBJ1-6; a weak D match, TRBD1 (5 bases). CDR3 sequence reads: CASSLGGAFNSPLHF. The CDR3 DNA sequence: TGTGCCAGCAGCTTAGGGGGCGCTTTTAATTCACCCCTCCACTTT.